This T cell receptor beta chain was found in a study of CD8+ T cells in alopecia areata. The CDR3 is 14 residues long. With 1 base removed from V and 3 bases from J, the gap between germline ends came to 10 bases. The germline V gene encodes CDR1 NSHNY and CDR2 SYGAGN. This clone was seen ten or more times. Gene and germline names: mouse. Read data end 4 residues before the CDR3 end; the end is taken from the germline J gene. Cells pooled from cutaneous lymph nodes were sorted on CD4, CD8alpha, NKG2D, NKG2ACE and other markers. RNA extraction and reverse transcription yielded cDNA as sequencing template. Assay used: immunoSEQ multiplex PCR; TCRdb lists only in-frame clones, some missing. In total the sample includes about 270,000 clones, none of them seen once.

The sequencing input was CD4+ T cells sorted from a lymph node. The clonotype was recovered from a C3H/HeJ mouse with alopecia areata. For the strain, the MHC haplotype given is H2-k. The genes are TRBV13-1 and TRBJ1-2, with a weak D call TRBD1 (5 bases). The sequenced part of the CDR3 DNA is TGTGCCAGCAGTGATTTCAGGGAGGACTCC. Translation gives CASSDFREDS. The full CDR3 sequence reads CASSDFREDSDYTF.